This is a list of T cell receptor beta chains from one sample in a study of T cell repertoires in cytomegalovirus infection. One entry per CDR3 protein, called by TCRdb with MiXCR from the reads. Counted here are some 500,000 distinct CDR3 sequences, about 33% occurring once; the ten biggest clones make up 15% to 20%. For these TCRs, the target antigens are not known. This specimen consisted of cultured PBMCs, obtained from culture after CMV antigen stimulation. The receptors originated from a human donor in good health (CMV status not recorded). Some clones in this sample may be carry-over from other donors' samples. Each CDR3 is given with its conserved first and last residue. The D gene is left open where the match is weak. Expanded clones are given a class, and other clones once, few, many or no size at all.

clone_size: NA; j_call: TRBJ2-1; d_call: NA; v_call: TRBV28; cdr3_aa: CASSDRAYNEQFF; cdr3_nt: TGTGCCAGCAGTGACCGCGCCTACAATGAGCAGTTCTTC
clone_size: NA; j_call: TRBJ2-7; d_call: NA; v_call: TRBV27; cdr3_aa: CASSSTTIYEQYF; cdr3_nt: TGTGCCAGCAGTTCCACGACTATCTACGAGCAGTACTTC
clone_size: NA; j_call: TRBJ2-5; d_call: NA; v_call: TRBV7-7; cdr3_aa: CASSLMSSAGETQYF; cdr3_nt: TGTGCTAGCAGCTTGATGTCCTCCGCGGGGGAGACCCAGTACTTC
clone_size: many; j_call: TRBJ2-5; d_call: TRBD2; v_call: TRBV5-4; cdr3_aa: CASSSGLAGRRETQYF; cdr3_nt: TGTGCCAGCAGCTCAGGACTAGCGGGACGGCGGGAGACCCAGTACTTC
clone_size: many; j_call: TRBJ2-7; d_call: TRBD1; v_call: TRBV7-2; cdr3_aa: CASSFGQVSNEQYF; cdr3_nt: TGTGCCAGCAGCTTTGGACAGGTTAGCAACGAGCAGTACTTC
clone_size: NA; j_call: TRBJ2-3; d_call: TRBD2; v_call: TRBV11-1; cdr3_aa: CASSSGGWSGRSSAIRDTQYF; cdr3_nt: TGTGCCAGCAGCTCGGGGGGGTGGAGCGGGAGATCGTCGGCGATCCGGGATACGCAGTATTTT
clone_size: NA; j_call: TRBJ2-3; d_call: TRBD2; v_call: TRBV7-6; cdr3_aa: CASSFRTSGKSTDTQYF; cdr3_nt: TGTGCCAGCAGCTTCCGGACTAGCGGGAAAAGCACAGATACGCAGTATTTT
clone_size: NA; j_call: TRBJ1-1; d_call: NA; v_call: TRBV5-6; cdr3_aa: CASSFFRGEAFF; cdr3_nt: TGTGCCAGCAGCTTTTTCAGGGGCGAAGCTTTCTTT
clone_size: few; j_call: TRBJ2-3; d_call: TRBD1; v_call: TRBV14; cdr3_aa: CASSPDRDGTDTQYF; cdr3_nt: TGTGCCAGCAGCCCGGACAGGGATGGCACAGATACGCAGTATTTT
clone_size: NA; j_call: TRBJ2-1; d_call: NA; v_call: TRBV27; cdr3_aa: CASSTLEDEQFF; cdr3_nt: TGTGCCAGCAGCACATTGGAGGATGAGCAGTTCTTC
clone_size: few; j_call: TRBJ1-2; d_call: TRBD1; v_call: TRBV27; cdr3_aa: CASSFGLSRGGGYTF; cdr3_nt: TGTGCCAGCAGTTTCGGCCTTAGCAGGGGGGGTGGCTACACCTTC
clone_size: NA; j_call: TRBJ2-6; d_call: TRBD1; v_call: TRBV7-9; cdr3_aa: CASRDTGTALFSGANVLTF; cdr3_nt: TGTGCCAGCAGGGACACCGGGACAGCGCTTTTCTCTGGGGCCAACGTCCTGACTTTC
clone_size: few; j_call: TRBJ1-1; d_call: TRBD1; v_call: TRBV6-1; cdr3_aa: CASSTTGANTEAFF; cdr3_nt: TGTGCCAGCAGTACGACAGGGGCGAACACTGAAGCTTTCTTT
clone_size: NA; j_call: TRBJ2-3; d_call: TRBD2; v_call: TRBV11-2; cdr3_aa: CASSLVAGVRDTQYF; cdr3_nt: TGTGCCAGCAGCTTAGTAGCGGGAGTTAGAGATACGCAGTATTTT
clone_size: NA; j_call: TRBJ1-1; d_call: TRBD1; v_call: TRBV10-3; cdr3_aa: CAISAADTGGKGTEAFF; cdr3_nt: TGTGCCATCAGTGCAGCGGATACAGGGGGCAAAGGGACTGAAGCTTTCTTT
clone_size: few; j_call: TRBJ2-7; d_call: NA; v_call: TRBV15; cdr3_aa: CATSRDAGRNSYEQYF; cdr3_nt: TGTGCCACCAGCAGAGATGCGGGACGGAACTCCTACGAGCAGTACTTC
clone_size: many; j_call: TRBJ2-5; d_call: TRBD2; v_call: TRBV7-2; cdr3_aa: CASSLHPGLALQETQYF; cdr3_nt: TGTGCCAGCAGCCTTCATCCGGGACTAGCGCTACAAGAGACCCAGTACTTC
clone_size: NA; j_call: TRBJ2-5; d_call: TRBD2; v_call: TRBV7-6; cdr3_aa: CASSDSGAQETQYF; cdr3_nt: TGTGCCAGCAGCGATAGCGGGGCACAAGAGACCCAGTACTTC
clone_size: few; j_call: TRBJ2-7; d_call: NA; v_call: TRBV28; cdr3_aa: CASSYSATYEQYF; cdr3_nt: TGTGCCAGCAGCTACAGTGCCACCTACGAGCAGTACTTC
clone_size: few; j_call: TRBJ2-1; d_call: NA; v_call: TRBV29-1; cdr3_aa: CSVLPARDEQFF; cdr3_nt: TGCAGCGTTTTGCCCGCCCGGGATGAGCAGTTCTTC
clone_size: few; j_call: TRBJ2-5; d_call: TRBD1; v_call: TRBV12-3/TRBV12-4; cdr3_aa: CASRRQGGKETQYF; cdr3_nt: TGTGCCAGCAGGAGACAGGGGGGGAAAGAGACCCAGTACTTC
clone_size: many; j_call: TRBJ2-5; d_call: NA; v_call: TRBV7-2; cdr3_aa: CASSPLGGETQYF; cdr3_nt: TGTGCCAGCAGCCCACTAGGCGGAGAGACCCAGTACTTC
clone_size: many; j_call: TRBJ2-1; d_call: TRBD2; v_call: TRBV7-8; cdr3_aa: CASSPFGLAGYNEQFF; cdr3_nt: TGTGCCAGCAGCCCATTTGGACTAGCGGGGTACAATGAGCAGTTCTTC
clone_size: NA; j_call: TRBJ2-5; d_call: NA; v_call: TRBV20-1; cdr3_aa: CSAEGGLGRETQYF; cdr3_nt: TGCAGCGCGGAGGGGGGGCTGGGAAGGGAGACCCAGTACTTC
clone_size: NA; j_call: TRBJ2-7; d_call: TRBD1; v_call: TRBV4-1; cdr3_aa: CASSRTGGEQYF; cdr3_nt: TGCGCCAGCAGCCGGACAGGGGGAGAGCAGTACTTC
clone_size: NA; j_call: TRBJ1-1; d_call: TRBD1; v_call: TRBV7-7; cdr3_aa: CASSPGTDMNTEAFF; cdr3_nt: TGTGCTAGCAGCCCCGGGACAGACATGAACACTGAAGCTTTCTTT
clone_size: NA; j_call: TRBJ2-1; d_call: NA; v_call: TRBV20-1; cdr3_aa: CSARDGRRSYNEQFF; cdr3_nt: TGCAGTGCTCGAGACGGGAGAAGATCCTACAATGAGCAGTTCTTC